These 23 T cell receptor beta chains originate from one sample sequenced in a study of blood T cell repertoires in COVID-19 (dated by TCRdb to about 2020). To prepare the library, the immunoSEQ multiplex PCR assay was applied. In TCRdb, the immuneACCESS table is reduced to in-frame sequences with V and J assigned. These tables do not hold every clone; where another copy was compared, an unresolved V gene accounts for under half, and the others remain unexplained. Counted in this sample were some 270,000 clones; about 80% of them appeared once. About 3.5% of the sample is taken by the ten largest. Sequenced material: PBMCs or T cells enriched from blood (not recorded which). These receptors all stem from a man aged 50 to 59 who had recovered from COVID-19.

The rearrangement links TRBV5-1 to TRBJ2-3, with 11 bases matching TRBD2. The CDR3 loop spans 15 amino acids. V lost 3 bases, J lost 5 bases, and 5 bases stayed unmatched. Germline CDR1 SGHRS, CDR2 YFSETQ. DNA for the CDR3: TGCGCCAGCAGCTATAGCGGGGGGGATGGAGATACGCAGTATTTT. Amino acids: CASSYSGGDGDTQYF. The complete variable domain, with remaining parts taken from reference TRBV5-1 and TRBJ2-3, reads KAGVTQTPRYLIKTRGQQVTLSCSPISGHRSVSWYQQTPGQGLQFLFEYFSETQRNKGNFPGRFSGRQFSNSRSEMNVSTLELGDSALYLCASSYSGGDGDTQYFGPGTRLTVL.

The chain is built from TRBV12-3 or TRBV12-4 and TRBJ2-1; D may be TRBD2 (6 bases). CDR3 length: 11 residues. V was clipped by 6 bases and J by 10 bases, with 10 bases between them. The CDR3 loop is CASSYGGEQFF. CDR3 DNA sequence: TGTGCCAGCAGCTATGGGGGGGAGCAGTTCTTC.

The V and J genes are TRBV5-4 and TRBJ1-1, with D perhaps matching TRBD1 (6 bases). V shed 4 bases and J shed 4 bases, with 20 bases lying between them. The CDR3 consists of 16 residues. Germline V gene data show CDR1 as SGHNT and CDR2 as YYREEE (reference sequence). The CDR3 region is CASSLGAGQGTTEAFF. The CDR3 nucleotides are TGTGCCAGCAGCCTGGGCGCGGGCCAGGGGACCACTGAAGCTTTCTTT.

This clone was counted once. This chain uses TRBV5-3 with TRBJ2-7; 12 nucleotides agree with TRBD2. TRBV5-3 falls under the ORF class, with uncertain function. CDR3 length equals 19 residues. V dropped 3 bases and J dropped 3; count of bases not matched to a gene: 16. DNA of the CDR3: TGTGCCAGAAGCTCGAAGCGACTAGCGGGAGTCTTCGCCCACTACGAGCAGTACTTC. Protein product: CARSSKRLAGVFAHYEQYF.

The chain carries TRBV18 and TRBJ1-1, with TRBD1 matching over 8 bases. Germline V lookup: CDR1 KGHSH, CDR2 LQKENI. The CDR3 consists of 17 residues. V shed 4 bases, J shed 0 bases, and the junction held 10 bases outside the gene matches. CDR3 bases: TGTGCCAGCTCACTGGGGACAGGCGGAGGAATGAACACTGAAGCTTTCTTT. Its protein product is CASSLGTGGGMNTEAFF.

This clone was counted only a few times. The V call is TRBV28, the J call TRBJ1-1; 7 bases are shared with TRBD1. Germline CDR1 reads MDHEN; CDR2 reads SYDVKM. V lost 6 bases and J lost 4; bases outside the gene matches: 11. The length of the CDR3 is 15 residues. The CDR3 protein is CASRLDRERGTEAFF. CDR3 coding DNA: TGTGCCAGCAGGCTAGACAGGGAGCGTGGCACTGAAGCTTTCTTT.

The chain carries TRBV7-6 and TRBJ2-3; 7 nucleotides line up with TRBD2. CDR3 size: 15 residues. Germline CDR1 is SGHVS and CDR2 is FNYEAQ. The ends lost 5 bases at V and 6 bases at J; junction bases unmatched: 11. CDR3 sequence reads: CASSPGEGRFDTQYF. The DNA of the CDR3 is TGTGCCAGCAGCCCGGGGGAGGGAAGGTTCGATACGCAGTATTTT.

This chain joins TRBV19 and TRBJ1-5, with 8 bases matching TRBD1. Trimming cost V 6 bases and J 1 base; bases outside gene matches: 11. From germline, CDR1 is LNHDA and CDR2 SQIVND (reference sequence). The CDR3 loop spans 17 amino acids. The CDR3, as DNA: TGTGCCAGTAGAAGCCCACAGGGGGTCTTGAGCAATCAGCCCCAGCATTTT. It yields the protein CASRSPQGVLSNQPQHF.

CDR3 region: CASIRGFTDTQYF. The CDR3 coding sequence is TGTGCCAGCATCAGGGGATTCACAGATACGCAGTATTTT. The rearrangement joins TRBV6-5 to TRBJ2-3; D possibly corresponds to TRBD1 (6 bases). Germline V gene data show CDR1 as MNHEY and CDR2 as SVGAGI. V dropped 7 bases and J dropped 2 bases, with 10 bases sitting between them. The CDR3 contains 13 residues.

This chain uses TRBV5-5 with TRBJ2-7, with 13 bases that match TRBD2. The V segment lost 4 bases and the J segment 4 bases; nucleotides outside the gene matches: 5. The CDR3 spans 15 residues. In germline, CDR1 is SGHKS, CDR2 YYEKEE (reference sequence). The CDR3 coding sequence is TGTGCCAGCAGCCCGGGACTAGCGGGACTGTACGAGCAGTACTTC. The encoded protein is CASSPGLAGLYEQYF.

The chain has TRBV9 and TRBJ2-7; 9 bases map to TRBD1. The CDR3 is 15 amino acids. Per the germline V gene, CDR1 is SGDLS and CDR2 is YYNGEE. Trimming took 0 bases from V and 6 from J; bases not matched to a gene: 7. The DNA for the CDR3 is TGTGCCAGCAGCGTAGTCGGGACAGGGCTCGGCGAGCAGTACTTC. This translates into CASSVVGTGLGEQYF.

The genes are TRBV27 and TRBJ2-5, with 10 nucleotides matching TRBD2. The junction had 5 bases not matched to a gene; V was cut back by 2 bases and J by 5 bases. The V gene's germline CDR1 is MNHEY and CDR2 SMNVEV (reference sequence). There are 15 residues in the CDR3. DNA of the CDR3: TGTGCCAGCAGTTTAAGCGGGAGGGCCCAGGAGACCCAGTACTTC. This sequence encodes CASSLSGRAQETQYF.

The J gene is TRBJ1-1, the V gene TRBV7-9; TRBD1 agrees at 7 bases. The V and J ends lost 5 bases and 4 bases, in that order; junction bases with no gene match: 10. The germline V gene encodes CDR1 SEHNR and CDR2 FQNEAQ (reference sequence). The CDR3 runs 15 residues. In DNA, the CDR3 is TGTGCCAGCAGCCCGAGACAGGGATCTCGCACTGAAGCTTTCTTT. It translates to CASSPRQGSRTEAFF.

The rearrangement links TRBV7-2 to TRBJ1-2; TRBD1 matches 9 bases. The CDR3 sequence is 14 residues long. Germline V CDR1 and CDR2: SGHTA, FQGNSA. The J segment lost 4 bases and the V segment lost 5 bases, leaving 5 bases of the junction unmatched. CDR3 DNA sequence: TGTGCCAGCAGCGAACAGGGGGCGAGCTATGGCTACACCTTC. Its protein product is CASSEQGASYGYTF.

The V gene is TRBV30, the J gene TRBJ2-7; D unclear. CDR1 and CDR2 from the germline V gene are GTSNPN and SVGIG (reference sequence). The CDR3 loop spans 14 amino acids. V lost 2 bases and J 6 bases, leaving 17 bases between the germline ends. CDR3 sequence reads: CAWSFPPRRAEQYF. The CDR3 DNA follows: TGTGCCTGGAGTTTCCCCCCCCGCCGAGCCGAGCAGTACTTC.

This chain joins TRBV27 and TRBJ2-3; tentative D call: TRBD1 (7 bases). Per the germline V gene, CDR1 is MNHEY and CDR2 is SMNVEV (reference sequence). V was trimmed by 7 bases and J by 2 bases, leaving 16 bases between them. There are 15 residues in the CDR3. CDR3 sequence reads: CASTRGVVDTDTQYF. The CDR3, as DNA: TGTGCCAGCACCAGGGGGGTAGTTGACACAGATACGCAGTATTTT.

DNA of the CDR3: TGCGCCAGCAGCCCGCGGGGGGTATTTACCGGGGAGCTGTTTTTT. Translated, it gives CASSPRGVFTGELFF. The V and J genes are TRBV5-1 and TRBJ2-2; 8 bases are shared with TRBD2. Germline CDR1 SGHRS, CDR2 YFSETQ. The junction had 7 bases not matched to a gene; V was cut back by 4 bases and J by 5 bases. CDR3 size: 15 residues.

The CDR3 nucleotides are TGCGCCAGCAGCCCCTTATTAGCGGGAGGGATCGAGGAGCAGTACTTC. This codes for CASSPLLAGGIEEQYF. This sequence joins TRBV4-1 and TRBJ2-7; TRBD2 matches at 11 bases. CDR1 MGHRA and CDR2 YSYEKL come from the germline V gene. This CDR3 is built from 16 residues. Unmatched junction bases numbered 12, after V lost 4 bases and J lost 7 bases.

CDR3 residues: CASTSPVGANYGYTF. CDR3 DNA: TGTGCCAGTACCTCCCCTGTTGGGGCGAACTATGGCTACACCTTC. This sequence joins TRBV19 and TRBJ1-2; maybe TRBD1 (5 bases). This CDR3 contains 15 residues. The V and J ends lost 7 bases and 2 bases respectively, with 17 bases between them. Germline CDR1 reads LNHDA; CDR2 reads SQIVND (reference sequence).

The CDR3: CASSYLATGPYEQYF. The DNA of the CDR3 is TGTGCCAGCAGTTACTTAGCGACAGGGCCGTACGAGCAGTACTTC. The gene calls are TRBV6-2 or TRBV6-3 and TRBJ2-7; 7 bases match TRBD1. The V gene's germline CDR1 is MNHEY and CDR2 SVGEGT. CDR3 length equals 15 residues. With V trimmed by 1 base and J by 4 bases, 7 bases remained unmatched.

The chain joins TRBV6-5 to TRBJ2-3; 9 bases agree with TRBD1. Germline trimming cut 5 bases from V and 2 bases from J; bases unmatched to any gene: 5. CDR3 length: 15 residues. The germline V gene encodes CDR1 MNHEY and CDR2 SVGAGI. In DNA form, the CDR3 reads TGTGCCAGCAGTACGACAGGGGGACTCACAGATACGCAGTATTTT. This sequence encodes CASSTTGGLTDTQYF.

This rearrangement joins TRBV4-3 to TRBJ1-4; 11 bases agree with TRBD1. Germline loops: CDR1 LGHNA, CDR2 YSLEER. V was pared by 3 bases and J by 7 bases, with 7 bases of the junction left unmatched. The CDR3 has 16 residues. CDR3 coding DNA: TGCGCCAGCAGCCAGGGACAGGGGGTGAATAGTGAAAAACTGTTTTTT. It codes for CASSQGQGVNSEKLFF.

The chain is built from TRBV6-5 and TRBJ2-7; 12 positions agree with TRBD1. The germline V gene encodes CDR1 MNHEY and CDR2 SVGAGI. This CDR3 has 14 residues. The V gene end was trimmed by 6 bases and the J gene end by 7 bases; junction bases not matched to a gene: 7. CDR3 DNA sequence: TGTGCCAGCAGACCGGGACAGGGGGCGTGGGAGCAGTACTTC. This codes for CASRPGQGAWEQYF.